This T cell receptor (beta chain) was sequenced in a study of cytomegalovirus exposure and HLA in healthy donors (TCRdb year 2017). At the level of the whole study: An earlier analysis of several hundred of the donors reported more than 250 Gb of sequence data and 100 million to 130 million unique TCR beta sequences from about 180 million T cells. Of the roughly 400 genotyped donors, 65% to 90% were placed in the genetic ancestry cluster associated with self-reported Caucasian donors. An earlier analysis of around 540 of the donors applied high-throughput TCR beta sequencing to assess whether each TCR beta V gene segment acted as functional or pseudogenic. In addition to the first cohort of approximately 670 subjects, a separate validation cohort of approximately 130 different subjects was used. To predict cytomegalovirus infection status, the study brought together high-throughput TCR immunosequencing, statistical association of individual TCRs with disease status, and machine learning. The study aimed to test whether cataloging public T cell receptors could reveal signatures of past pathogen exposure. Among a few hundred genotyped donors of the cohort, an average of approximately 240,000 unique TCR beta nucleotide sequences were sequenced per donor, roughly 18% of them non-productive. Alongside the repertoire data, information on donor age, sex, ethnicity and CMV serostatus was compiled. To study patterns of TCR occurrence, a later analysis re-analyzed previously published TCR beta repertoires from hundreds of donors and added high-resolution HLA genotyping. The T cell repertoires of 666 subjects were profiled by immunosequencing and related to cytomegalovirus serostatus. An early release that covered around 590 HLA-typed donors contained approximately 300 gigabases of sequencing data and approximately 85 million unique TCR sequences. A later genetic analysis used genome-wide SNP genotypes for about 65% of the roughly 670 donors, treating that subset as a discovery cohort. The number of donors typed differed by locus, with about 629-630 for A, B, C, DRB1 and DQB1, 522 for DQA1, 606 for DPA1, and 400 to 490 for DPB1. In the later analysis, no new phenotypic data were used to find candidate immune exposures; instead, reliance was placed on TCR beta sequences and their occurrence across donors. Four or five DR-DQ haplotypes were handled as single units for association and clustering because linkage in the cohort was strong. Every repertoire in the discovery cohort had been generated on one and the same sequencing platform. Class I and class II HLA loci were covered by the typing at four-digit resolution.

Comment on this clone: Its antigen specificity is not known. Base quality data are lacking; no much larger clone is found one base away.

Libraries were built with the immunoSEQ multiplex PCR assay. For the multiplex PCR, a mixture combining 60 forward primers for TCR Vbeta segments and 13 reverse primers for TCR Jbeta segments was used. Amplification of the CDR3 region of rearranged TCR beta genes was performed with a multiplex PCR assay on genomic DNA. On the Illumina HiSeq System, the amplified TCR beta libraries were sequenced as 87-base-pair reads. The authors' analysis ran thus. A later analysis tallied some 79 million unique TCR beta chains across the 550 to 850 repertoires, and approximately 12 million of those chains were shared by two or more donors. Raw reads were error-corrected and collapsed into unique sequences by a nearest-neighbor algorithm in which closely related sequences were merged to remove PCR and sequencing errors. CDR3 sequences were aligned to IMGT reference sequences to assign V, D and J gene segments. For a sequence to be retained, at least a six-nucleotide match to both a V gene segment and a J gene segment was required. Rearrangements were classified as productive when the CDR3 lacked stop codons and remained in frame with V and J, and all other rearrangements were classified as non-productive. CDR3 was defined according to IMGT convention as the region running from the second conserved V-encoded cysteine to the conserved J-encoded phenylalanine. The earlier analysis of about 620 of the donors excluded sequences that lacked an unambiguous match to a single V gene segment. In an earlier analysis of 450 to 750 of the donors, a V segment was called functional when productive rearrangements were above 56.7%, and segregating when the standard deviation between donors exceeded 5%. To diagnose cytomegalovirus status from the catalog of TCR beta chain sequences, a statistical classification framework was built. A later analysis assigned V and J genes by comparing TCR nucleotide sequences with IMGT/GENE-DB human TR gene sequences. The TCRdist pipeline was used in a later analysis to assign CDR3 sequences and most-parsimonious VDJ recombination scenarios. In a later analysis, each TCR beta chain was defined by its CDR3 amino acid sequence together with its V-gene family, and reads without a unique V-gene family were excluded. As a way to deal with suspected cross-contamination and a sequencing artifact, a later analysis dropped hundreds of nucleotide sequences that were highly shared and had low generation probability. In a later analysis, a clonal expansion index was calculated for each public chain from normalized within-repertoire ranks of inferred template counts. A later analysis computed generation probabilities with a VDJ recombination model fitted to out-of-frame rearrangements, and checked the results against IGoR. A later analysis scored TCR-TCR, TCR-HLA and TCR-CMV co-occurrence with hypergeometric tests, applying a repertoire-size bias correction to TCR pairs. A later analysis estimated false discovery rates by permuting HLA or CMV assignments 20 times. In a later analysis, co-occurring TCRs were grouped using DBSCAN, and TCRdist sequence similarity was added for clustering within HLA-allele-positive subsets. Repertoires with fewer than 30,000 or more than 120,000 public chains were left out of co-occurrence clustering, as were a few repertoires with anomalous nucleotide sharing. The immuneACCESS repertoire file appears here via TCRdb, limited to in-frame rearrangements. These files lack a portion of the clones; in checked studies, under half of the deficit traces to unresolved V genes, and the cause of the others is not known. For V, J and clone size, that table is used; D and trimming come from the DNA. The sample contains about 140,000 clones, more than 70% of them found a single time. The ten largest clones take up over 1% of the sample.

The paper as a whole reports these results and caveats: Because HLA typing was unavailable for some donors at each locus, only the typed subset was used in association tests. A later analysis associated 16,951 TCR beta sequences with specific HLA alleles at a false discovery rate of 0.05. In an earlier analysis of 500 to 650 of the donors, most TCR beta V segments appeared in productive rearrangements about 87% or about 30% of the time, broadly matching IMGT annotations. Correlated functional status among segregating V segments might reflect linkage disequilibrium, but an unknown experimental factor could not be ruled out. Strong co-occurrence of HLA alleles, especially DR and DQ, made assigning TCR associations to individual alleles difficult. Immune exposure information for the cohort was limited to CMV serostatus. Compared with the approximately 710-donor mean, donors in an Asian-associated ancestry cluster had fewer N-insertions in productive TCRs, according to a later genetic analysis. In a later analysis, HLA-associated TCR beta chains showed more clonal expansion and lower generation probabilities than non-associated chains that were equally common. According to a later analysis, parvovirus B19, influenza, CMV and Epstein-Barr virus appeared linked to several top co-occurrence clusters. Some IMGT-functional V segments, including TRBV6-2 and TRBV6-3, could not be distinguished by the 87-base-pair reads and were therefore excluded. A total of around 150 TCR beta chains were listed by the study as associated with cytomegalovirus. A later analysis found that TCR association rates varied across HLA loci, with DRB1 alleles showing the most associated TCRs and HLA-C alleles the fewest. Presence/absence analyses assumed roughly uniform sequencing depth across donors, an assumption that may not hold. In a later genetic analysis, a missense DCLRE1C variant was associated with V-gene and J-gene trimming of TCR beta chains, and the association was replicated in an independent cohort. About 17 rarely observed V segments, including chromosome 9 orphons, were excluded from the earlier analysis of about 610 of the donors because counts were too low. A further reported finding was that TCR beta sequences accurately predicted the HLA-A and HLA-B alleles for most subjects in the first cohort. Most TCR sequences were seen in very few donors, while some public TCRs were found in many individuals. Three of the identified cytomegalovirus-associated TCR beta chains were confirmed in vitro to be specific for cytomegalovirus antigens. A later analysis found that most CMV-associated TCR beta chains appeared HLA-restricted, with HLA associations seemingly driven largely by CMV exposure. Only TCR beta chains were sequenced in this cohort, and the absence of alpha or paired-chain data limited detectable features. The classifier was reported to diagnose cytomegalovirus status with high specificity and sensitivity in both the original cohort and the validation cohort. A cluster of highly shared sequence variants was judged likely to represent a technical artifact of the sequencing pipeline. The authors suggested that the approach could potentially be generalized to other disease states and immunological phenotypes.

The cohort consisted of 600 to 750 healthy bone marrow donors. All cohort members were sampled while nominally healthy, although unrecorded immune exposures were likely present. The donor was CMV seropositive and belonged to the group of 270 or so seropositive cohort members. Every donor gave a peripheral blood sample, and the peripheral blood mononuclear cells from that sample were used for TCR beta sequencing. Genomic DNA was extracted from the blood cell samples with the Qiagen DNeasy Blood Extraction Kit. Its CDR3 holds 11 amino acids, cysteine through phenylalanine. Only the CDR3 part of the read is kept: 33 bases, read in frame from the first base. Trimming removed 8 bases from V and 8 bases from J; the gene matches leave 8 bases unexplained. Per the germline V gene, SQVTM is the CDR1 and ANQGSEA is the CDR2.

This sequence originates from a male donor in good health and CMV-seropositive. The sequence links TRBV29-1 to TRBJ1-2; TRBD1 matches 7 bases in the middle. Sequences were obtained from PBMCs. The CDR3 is CSSELDRGYTF. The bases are TGCAGCTCCGAACTGGACAGGGGCTACACCTTC.